These T cell receptor beta chains were read from a single sample in a study of T cell repertoires in cytomegalovirus infection. For these receptors, no antigen is known. TCRdb reanalysed the reads using MiXCR and keeps one entry per CDR3 protein. In the table there are some 480,000 distinct CDR3 sequences, 30% to 40% of which are singletons. Sequencing used cultured PBMCs, obtained from culture after CMV antigen stimulation. These receptors originate from a human donor in good health (CMV status not recorded). Some clones in this sample may be carry-over from other donors' samples. Both conserved end residues are part of each CDR3. The order of the fields is D gene, V gene, clone size, J gene, CDR3 protein, CDR3 DNA. The D gene is left open where the match is weak. A row's size may be missing; if present it is once, few, many or a size class.

D gene: .; V gene: TRBV27; clone size: many; J gene: TRBJ2-3; CDR3 protein: CASSSGRTDTQYF; CDR3 DNA: TGTGCCAGCAGTTCCGGACGTACAGATACGCAGTATTTT
D gene: .; V gene: TRBV5-1; clone size: .; J gene: TRBJ2-2; CDR3 protein: CASKEGPVGSGELFF; CDR3 DNA: TGCGCCAGCAAGGAAGGACCCGTAGGCTCCGGGGAGCTGTTTTTT
D gene: .; V gene: TRBV24-1; clone size: .; J gene: TRBJ1-1; CDR3 protein: CATRTRWENTEAFF; CDR3 DNA: TGTGCCACCAGAACTCGATGGGAGAACACTGAAGCTTTCTTT
D gene: .; V gene: TRBV19; clone size: few; J gene: TRBJ2-1; CDR3 protein: CASIGTGFPHSEQFF; CDR3 DNA: TGTGCCAGTATCGGTACGGGTTTCCCCCATAGTGAGCAGTTCTTC
D gene: .; V gene: TRBV19; clone size: once; J gene: TRBJ1-2; CDR3 protein: CASSNGKNYGYTF; CDR3 DNA: TGTGCCAGTAGTAACGGGAAAAACTATGGCTACACCTTC
D gene: .; V gene: TRBV4-1; clone size: few; J gene: TRBJ1-1; CDR3 protein: CASSQEVTVTNTEAFF; CDR3 DNA: TGCGCCAGCAGCCAAGAAGTGACAGTAACGAACACTGAAGCTTTCTTT
D gene: .; V gene: TRBV5-1; clone size: .; J gene: TRBJ2-1; CDR3 protein: CASRLDPNEQFF; CDR3 DNA: TGCGCCAGCAGATTAGACCCCAATGAGCAGTTCTTC
D gene: .; V gene: TRBV3-1; clone size: few; J gene: TRBJ2-1; CDR3 protein: CASSQDGTAVNNEQFF; CDR3 DNA: TGTGCCAGCAGCCAAGACGGGACCGCCGTCAACAATGAGCAGTTCTTC
D gene: TRBD2; V gene: TRBV2; clone size: few; J gene: TRBJ2-3; CDR3 protein: CASRPTSGISTDTQYF; CDR3 DNA: TGTGCCAGCAGGCCGACTAGCGGGATTAGCACAGATACGCAGTATTTT
D gene: .; V gene: TRBV4-3; clone size: .; J gene: TRBJ1-3; CDR3 protein: CASSQDSRASGNTIYF; CDR3 DNA: TGCGCCAGCAGCCAAGATTCCAGGGCCTCGGGAAACACCATATATTTT
D gene: .; V gene: TRBV7-2; clone size: few; J gene: TRBJ1-2; CDR3 protein: CASSFPLLGGRGYTF; CDR3 DNA: TGTGCCAGCAGTTTCCCCCTTTTAGGGGGAAGAGGCTACACCTTC
D gene: TRBD2; V gene: TRBV18; clone size: .; J gene: TRBJ2-1; CDR3 protein: CASSPPGTSGYNEQFF; CDR3 DNA: TGTGCCAGCTCACCGCCCGGGACTAGCGGATACAATGAGCAGTTCTTC
D gene: TRBD2; V gene: TRBV7-6; clone size: .; J gene: TRBJ2-5; CDR3 protein: CASSRTSGREGTQYF; CDR3 DNA: TGTGCTAGCAGCCGAACTAGCGGGAGGGAAGGGACCCAGTACTTC
D gene: TRBD2; V gene: TRBV7-6; clone size: many; J gene: TRBJ2-1; CDR3 protein: CASNLVASGRGEQFF; CDR3 DNA: TGTGCCAGCAACCTCGTTGCTAGCGGGAGAGGTGAGCAGTTCTTC
D gene: TRBD1; V gene: TRBV4-1; clone size: .; J gene: TRBJ2-1; CDR3 protein: CASSQDPGQGVHNEQFF; CDR3 DNA: TGCGCCAGCAGCCAAGATCCGGGACAGGGGGTCCACAATGAGCAGTTCTTC
D gene: .; V gene: TRBV12-3/TRBV12-4; clone size: .; J gene: TRBJ2-5; CDR3 protein: CASSSAGTPKETQYF; CDR3 DNA: TGTGCCAGCAGTTCCGCCGGGACTCCCAAAGAGACCCAGTACTTC
D gene: TRBD2; V gene: TRBV4-1; clone size: few; J gene: TRBJ2-2; CDR3 protein: CASSQDGSGRAMNTGELFF; CDR3 DNA: TGCGCCAGCAGCCAAGACGGGAGCGGGAGGGCCATGAACACCGGGGAGCTGTTTTTT
D gene: TRBD2; V gene: TRBV29-1; clone size: .; J gene: TRBJ2-1; CDR3 protein: CSVEPTSGRPNEQFF; CDR3 DNA: TGCAGCGTTGAACCGACTAGCGGGAGACCCAATGAGCAGTTCTTC
D gene: .; V gene: TRBV7-2; clone size: .; J gene: TRBJ2-7; CDR3 protein: CASSFFRGLEQYF; CDR3 DNA: TGTGCCAGCAGCTTCTTTCGGGGGCTCGAGCAGTACTTC
D gene: .; V gene: TRBV9; clone size: .; J gene: TRBJ2-6; CDR3 protein: CASSEGPASYRANVLTF; CDR3 DNA: TGTGCCAGCAGCGAGGGACCCGCATCCTATAGGGCCAACGTCCTGACTTTC
D gene: .; V gene: TRBV7-9; clone size: .; J gene: TRBJ1-6; CDR3 protein: CASSLQGWDSPLHF; CDR3 DNA: TGTGCCAGCAGCTTACAGGGGTGGGATTCACCCCTCCACTTT
D gene: .; V gene: TRBV6-5; clone size: few; J gene: TRBJ2-1; CDR3 protein: CASSRGRREQFF; CDR3 DNA: TGTGCCAGCAGCCGAGGGCGTCGTGAGCAGTTCTTC
D gene: .; V gene: TRBV13; clone size: .; J gene: TRBJ2-7; CDR3 protein: CASTENRYEQYF; CDR3 DNA: TGTGCCAGCACCGAAAATCGGTACGAGCAGTACTTC
D gene: .; V gene: TRBV2; clone size: few; J gene: TRBJ1-5; CDR3 protein: CASSEAGRDQPQHF; CDR3 DNA: TGTGCCAGCAGTGAAGCCGGCAGAGATCAGCCCCAGCATTTT
D gene: .; V gene: TRBV20-1; clone size: .; J gene: TRBJ2-7; CDR3 protein: CSARGTVSSYEQYF; CDR3 DNA: TGCAGTGCTAGAGGTACAGTTAGCTCCTACGAGCAGTACTTC
D gene: .; V gene: TRBV6-5; clone size: few; J gene: TRBJ2-1; CDR3 protein: CASSRGKRPAEQFF; CDR3 DNA: TGTGCCAGCAGTCGGGGAAAACGGCCGGCGGAGCAGTTCTTC
D gene: .; V gene: TRBV12-3/TRBV12-4; clone size: few; J gene: TRBJ2-1; CDR3 protein: CASNQVSYNEQFF; CDR3 DNA: TGTGCCAGCAATCAAGTTTCCTACAATGAGCAGTTCTTC